The 9 T cell receptor beta chains given below trace back to one sample, sequenced in a study of T cell repertoires in cytomegalovirus infection. MiXCR, applied by TCRdb to the reads, yields one record per CDR3 protein. The data show roughly 640,000 distinct CDR3 sequences, 20% to 30% seen once. The sequenced material came from CD8+ T cells from PBMCs. The receptors stem from a human donor in good health (CMV status not recorded). Some clones in this sample may be carry-over from other donors' samples.

This clonotype was counted ten times or more. The V call is TRBV19, the J call TRBJ2-7, with TRBD1 matching 10 bases. V lost 8 bases to trimming and J lost 2 bases; unmatched junction nucleotides: 9. CDR3 length: 15 amino acids. Germline CDR1 is LNHDA and CDR2 is SQIVND (reference sequence). CDR3 sequence: CASGYKDRGAYEQYF. The CDR3 coding sequence is TGTGCCAGTGGTTATAAGGACAGGGGGGCCTACGAGCAGTACTTC.

Ten or more counts support this clonotype. The chain joins TRBV7-2 to TRBJ1-6; D may be TRBD1 (6 bases). Germline assignment: CDR1 SGHTA and CDR2 FQGNSA. The CDR3 length is 16 residues. The germline V and J ends were trimmed by 1 base and 15 bases, with 22 bases remaining between them. Here the CDR3 DNA reads TGTGCCAGCAGCTTAGAGGGCGGGGGCTCTAATCGGGTCCTCCACTTT. Translating it yields CASSLEGGGSNRVLHF.

This clonotype was recorded at least ten times. This chain joins TRBV5-1 and TRBJ2-3; TRBD2 matches 13 bases. The trim removed 0 bases at V and 3 bases at J, leaving 4 bases unmatched. Germline CDR1 reads SGHRS; CDR2 reads YFSETQ. The CDR3 is made up of 17 amino acids. CDR3 in DNA: TGCGCCAGCAGCTTGGAGGGGACTAGCGGGGTGACAGATACGCAGTATTTT. It specifies CASSLEGTSGVTDTQYF.

The chain links TRBV7-9 to TRBJ2-1; 7 bases are a match to TRBD1. V was pared by 3 bases and J by 2 bases, with 4 bases of the junction left unmatched. CDR1 and CDR2 (germline): SEHNR, FQNEAQ (reference sequence). The CDR3 is made up of 15 amino acids. CDR3 residues: CASSFTGVTYNEQFF. CDR3 bases: TGTGCCAGCAGCTTTACAGGGGTTACCTACAATGAGCAGTTCTTC.

This clonotype showed up many times. This chain links TRBV7-8 with TRBJ2-3; tentatively, D is TRBD1 or TRBD2 (5 bases each). The CDR3 spans 16 residues. Germline-derived CDR1 and CDR2 are SGHVS and FQNEAQ. V was clipped by 7 bases and J by 0 bases, with 17 bases between them. CDR3 sequence reads: CASTPWGRSSTDTQYF. In DNA form, the CDR3 reads TGTGCCAGCACCCCGTGGGGGAGATCTAGCACAGATACGCAGTATTTT.

The chain joins TRBV25-1 to TRBJ1-2; possible D gene TRBD1, 5 bases. Trimming removed 1 base from V and 7 bases from J, with 7 bases in between. CDR1 and CDR2 (germline): MGHDK, SYGVNS. CDR3 length equals 12 residues. CDR3 amino acids: CASSEFGGGYTF. The CDR3 DNA reads TGTGCCAGCAGTGAATTTGGGGGTGGCTACACCTTC.

This clonotype was found a few times. V is TRBV29-1 and J is TRBJ2-1; D remains unclear. V was clipped by 0 bases and J by 12 bases, with 12 bases between them. CDR3 length equals 12 residues. Germline loops: CDR1 SQVTM, CDR2 ANQGSEA. The CDR3 loop is CSVEDLREGQFF. In DNA form, the CDR3 reads TGCAGCGTTGAAGATCTTAGGGAAGGGCAGTTCTTC.

This clonotype was detected a few times. V gene TRBV6-5 combines with J gene TRBJ1-6; 7 bases agree with TRBD1. The CDR3 covers 17 residues. Per germline, CDR1 MNHEY and CDR2 SVGAGI. V trimming: 5 bases; J trimming: 7 bases; junction bases outside the gene matches: 14. As DNA, the CDR3 is TGTGCCAGCAGTAGCCCGCGACAGGGAGGGTCGAATTCACCCCTCCACTTT. It yields the protein CASSSPRQGGSNSPLHF.

This clonotype was observed a few times. This sequence joins TRBV7-8 and TRBJ1-4; unclear D gene. The V gene lost 0 bases and the J gene lost 8 bases, with 22 bases spanning the gap. The CDR3 is made up of 18 amino acids. In germline, CDR1 is SGHVS, CDR2 FQNEAQ. This chain's CDR3 is CASSLAWQVPAAPEKLFF. The CDR3 nucleotides read TGTGCCAGCAGCTTAGCGTGGCAGGTTCCCGCAGCGCCCGAAAAACTGTTTTTT. The full variable domain, in which reference TRBV7-8 and TRBJ1-4 provide the parts outside the CDR3, is GAGVSQSPRYKVAKRGQDVALRCDPISGHVSLFWYQQALGQGPEFLTYFQNEAQLDKSGLPSDRFFAERPEGSVSTLKIQRTQQEDSAVYLCASSLAWQVPAAPEKLFFGSGTQLSVL.